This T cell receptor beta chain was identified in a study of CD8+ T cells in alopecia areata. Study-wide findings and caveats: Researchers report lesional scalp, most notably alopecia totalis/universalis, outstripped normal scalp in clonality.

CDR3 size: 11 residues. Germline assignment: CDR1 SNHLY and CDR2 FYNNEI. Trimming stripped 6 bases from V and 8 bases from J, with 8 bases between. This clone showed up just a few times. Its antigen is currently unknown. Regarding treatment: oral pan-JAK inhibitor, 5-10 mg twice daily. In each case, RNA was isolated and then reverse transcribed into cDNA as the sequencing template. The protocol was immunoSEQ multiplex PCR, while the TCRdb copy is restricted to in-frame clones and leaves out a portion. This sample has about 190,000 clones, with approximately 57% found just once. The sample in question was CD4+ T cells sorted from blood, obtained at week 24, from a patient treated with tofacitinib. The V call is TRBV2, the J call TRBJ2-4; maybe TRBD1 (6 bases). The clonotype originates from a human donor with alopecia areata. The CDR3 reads CASRRQDIQYF. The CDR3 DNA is TGTGCCAGCAGAAGACAGGACATTCAGTACTTC.